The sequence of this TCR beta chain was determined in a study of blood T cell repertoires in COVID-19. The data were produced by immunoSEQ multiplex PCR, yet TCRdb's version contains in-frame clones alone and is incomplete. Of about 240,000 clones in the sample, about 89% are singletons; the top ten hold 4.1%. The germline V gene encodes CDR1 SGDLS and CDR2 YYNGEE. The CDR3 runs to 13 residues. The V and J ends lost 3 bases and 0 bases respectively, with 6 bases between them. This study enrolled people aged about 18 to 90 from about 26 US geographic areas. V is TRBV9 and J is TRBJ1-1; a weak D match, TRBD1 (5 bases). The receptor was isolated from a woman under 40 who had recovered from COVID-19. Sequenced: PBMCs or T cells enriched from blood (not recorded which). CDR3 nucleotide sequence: TGTGCCAGCAGCGGACAGATGAACACTGAAGCTTTCTTT. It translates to CASSGQMNTEAFF.